This TCR beta chain emerged from a study of OX40 agonist ivuxolimab in advanced cancers. Study as a whole: Patients received ivuxolimab, an intravenous treatment, every 2 weeks at 0.01 to 10 mg/kg. Subjects had a mean age of around 63 years, with a range of roughly 20 to 79; about 83% were male. Findings and limits, study-wide: Among patients with partial responses at 0.1-3.0 mg/kg, clonal expansion was among the lowest. Expanded peripheral T cell antigen specificity was not determined.

As for this clone: Its antigen is still unknown.

The method was immunoSEQ multiplex PCR; TCRdb's version includes in-frame clones alone and lacks a portion of them. Among under 80,000 clones listed, 65% to 85% were seen once. Germline V gene lookup returns CDR1 SGHTA and CDR2 FQGNSA. The CDR3 loop spans 16 amino acids. The V gene lost 5 bases and the J gene lost 8 bases, with 21 bases spanning the gap. The chain joins TRBV7-2 to TRBJ1-4; no clear D gene. This sample comprised CD4+ or CD8+ T cells sorted from blood, obtained in a trial of the OX40 agonist ivuxolimab. The sequence derives from an adult with an advanced solid tumor such as melanoma, head and neck, liver or kidney cancer. Here the CDR3 reads CASSPRTGRLGEKLFF. In nucleotides, the CDR3 is TGTGCCAGCAGCCCCCGGACGGGGAGGTTAGGGGAAAAACTGTTTTTT.